The clone carrying this TCR beta chain was counted a single time. CDR3 length equals 13 residues. Germline V gene data show CDR1 as SGDLS and CDR2 as YYNGEE. The ends lost 1 base at V and 8 bases at J; junction bases unmatched: 2. Sequenced by immunoSEQ multiplex PCR; TCRdb stores in-frame clones only, minus some. The sample records some 160,000 clones, approximately 90% being singletons. These data originate in a study of control samples from healthy donors and cancer patients. Sequenced input: blood. The TCR sequence derives from a woman aged 25 to 39 in good health. This sequence joins TRBV9 and TRBJ2-1; 8 positions agree with TRBD2. CDR3 sequence (DNA): TGTGCCAGCAGCGTACGGGGGGGCGATGAGCAGTTCTTC. Amino acids: CASSVRGGDEQFF.